This T cell receptor beta chain was sequenced during a study of OX40 agonist ivuxolimab in advanced cancers. Study information: Those enrolled were approximately 87% male, with a mean age of around 58 years and ages from roughly 20 to 90.

Profiled with immunoSEQ multiplex PCR; TCRdb holds only in-frame clones, not every one. The table has about 73,000 clones, 70% to 90% seen once; the top ten hold about 10%. Study-wide results and limits: With doses of 0.1 to 3.0 mg/kg, CD4+ and CD8+ blood T cells had undergone clonal expansion by week 6. Some of the nonresponding patients also showed low levels of normalized T-cell clonal expansion.

Trimming pared 1 base from V and 5 bases from J, leaving 18 bases between. The CDR3 spans 17 residues. Germline CDR1 reads SGHDN; CDR2 reads FVKESK. Remarks on this clone: Its cognate antigen is unknown.

Samples of blood were obtained at baseline, on cycle 4 day 1, and on cycle 7 day 1. This material consisted of CD4+ or CD8+ T cells sorted from blood, taken in a trial of the OX40 agonist ivuxolimab. The chain recombines TRBV14 with TRBJ2-1; D is uncertain. The TCR sequence derives from an adult with an advanced solid tumor such as melanoma, head and neck, liver or kidney cancer. DNA for the CDR3: TGTGCCAGCAGCCAAGCTTTGCGACCTAAGGGAAACAATGAGCAGTTCTTC. Its protein is CASSQALRPKGNNEQFF. The full variable domain, its missing parts supplied by reference TRBV14 and TRBJ2-1, is EAGVTQFPSHSVIEKGQTVTLRCDPISGHDNLYWYRRVMGKEIKFLLHFVKESKQDESGMPNNRFLAERTGGTYSTLKVQPAELEDSGVYFCASSQALRPKGNNEQFFGPGTRLTVL.